A few counts support the clone carrying this T cell receptor beta chain. Its antigen is undetermined. With a J-beta primer mix and a sample-barcoded 5' primer, a second PCR ran about 7 to 12 cycles. From the 5' RACE reads, TCRdb called clonotypes with MiXCR, one entry per CDR3 protein. The data show around 900,000 distinct CDR3 sequences, 51% seen once. The sample belongs to a study of blood T cells in healthy people across ages. Looking at the study overall: About one barcoded TCR beta cDNA was captured per two T cells.

CDR1 SGHVS and CDR2 FQNEAQ come from the germline V gene. CDR3 length equals 15 residues. V was pared by 7 bases and J by 4 bases, with 17 bases between. Notes on the study in general: Age brought a roughly linear fall in TCR beta diversity measured per million T cells.

Sample donors were healthy Caucasian individuals that came from Russia, aged roughly 6 to 95. Around 10 milliliters of peripheral blood were drawn from each donor. The rearrangement uses TRBV7-8 and TRBJ2-1; no clear D gene. The sequence derives from a woman aged 60-70 years in good health. Sequenced input: blood. CDR3 amino acids: CASTLDAQFYNEQFF. The CDR3 coding sequence is TGTGCCAGCACCCTCGATGCCCAATTTTACAATGAGCAGTTCTTC.